The 7 T cell receptor beta chains presented below share a single source sample, sequenced in a study of T cell repertoires in cytomegalovirus infection. TCRdb reprocessed the reads with MiXCR, giving one entry per CDR3 protein. The top ten hold 13% of the sample, which has around 900,000 distinct CDR3 sequences, approximately 32% seen once. No antigen is known for these receptors. The material was cultured CD8+ T cells from PBMCs, obtained from culture after CMV antigen stimulation. Receptors originate from a human donor in good health (CMV status not recorded). Some clones in this sample may be carry-over from other donors' samples.

This clonotype was seen a handful of times. This chain joins TRBV19 and TRBJ2-1; 11 nucleotides match TRBD2. V lost 0 bases, J lost 2 bases, and 3 bases stayed unmatched. There are 17 residues in the CDR3. The V gene's germline CDR1 is LNHDA and CDR2 SQIVND (reference sequence). CDR3 coding DNA: TGTGCCAGTAGTATAGATTCGGGACTAGCGGCCTACAATGAGCAGTTCTTC. It translates to CASSIDSGLAAYNEQFF.

This clonotype was picked up many times. The J gene is TRBJ1-5, the V gene TRBV11-1, with TRBD1 as a possible D gene (6 bases). V was pared by 1 base and J by 1 base, with 23 bases between. This CDR3 contains 20 residues. CDR1 SGHAT and CDR2 FQDESV come from the germline V gene (reference sequence). CDR3 loop: CASSLVPSLVPGESNQPQHF. The CDR3 region has the DNA TGTGCCAGCAGCTTAGTCCCCTCTTTGGTACCAGGGGAGAGCAATCAGCCCCAGCATTTT.

This chain links TRBV6-5 with TRBJ1-4, with D perhaps matching TRBD1 (6 bases). Germline CDR1 reads MNHEY; CDR2 reads SVGAGI. Between the trimmed V and J ends, which lost 5 bases and 2 bases, there was a span of 18 bases. This CDR3 is built from 17 residues. The CDR3 region has the DNA TGTGCCAGCAGTCAACAGCGAGGGGGATGGACTAATGAAAAACTGTTTTTT. Protein sequence: CASSQQRGGWTNEKLFF.

The chain carries TRBV12-3 or TRBV12-4 and TRBJ1-3; weak D call: TRBD1 (6 bases). V dropped 0 bases and J dropped 2 bases, with 11 bases sitting between them. CDR3 size: 16 residues. The CDR3 protein is CASSLASRGPGNTIYF. DNA for the CDR3: TGTGCCAGCAGTTTAGCGTCCCGGGGGCCTGGAAACACCATATATTTT.

There are a few counts of this clonotype. The CDR3 DNA reads TGTGCCAGCAGCTTAGTAGTTAGCGGGGTAAGGGATGAGCAGTTCTTC. Its protein product is CASSLVVSGVRDEQFF. The J gene is TRBJ2-1, the V gene TRBV7-2; TRBD2 aligns across 8 bases. The CDR3 runs 16 residues. V was clipped by 1 base and J by 8 bases; unmatched bases: 10. Germline CDR1 is SGHTA and CDR2 is FQGNSA.

The chain combines TRBV24-1 with TRBJ1-1; the D is unclear. Germline V gene sequence: CDR1 KGHDR, CDR2 SFDVKD. The CDR3 runs 14 residues. Trimming removed 7 bases from V and 1 base from J, with 12 bases in between. This CDR3 reads CATSHPAENTEAFF. The CDR3 coding sequence is TGTGCCACCAGCCACCCGGCGGAGAACACTGAAGCTTTCTTT.

This clonotype was observed a few times. The chain uses TRBV7-2 and TRBJ2-7; maybe TRBD2 (5 bases). Trimming cost V 7 bases and J 0 bases, with 7 bases left between them. Per germline, CDR1 SGHTA and CDR2 FQGNSA. The CDR3 has 12 amino acids. CDR3 amino acids: CASNGNSYEQYF. The CDR3 DNA is TGTGCCAGCAACGGGAACTCCTACGAGCAGTACTTC.